This TCR beta chain was profiled in a study of blood T cell repertoires in COVID-19. Study overall: The origin of the acute and convalescent COVID-19 samples was the United States, Italy and Spain. Sources were T cells, B-cell-depleted T cells, or PBMCs; the material itself was cDNA or gDNA.

In the authors' workflow: Cell counts per sample came from amplifying reference gene primers. Using immunoSEQ multiplex PCR, the repertoire was profiled, and TCRdb retains in-frame clones only, with some absent. V and J calls and clone size follow that table, whereas D and trimming were derived from the DNA. The sample includes approximately 200,000 clones, 70% to 85% of them seen just once. The CDR3 sequence is 17 residues long. Germline lookup yields CDR1 KGHSH and CDR2 LQKENI. V was clipped by 3 bases and J by 2 bases, with 16 bases between them. This receptor was obtained from a woman aged 25 to 39 with acute or convalescent COVID-19. The sequencing input was peripheral blood. V is TRBV18 and J is TRBJ2-2; D is ambiguous. CDR3 bases: TGTGCCAGCTCACCCCCAGCTAGAGGAAAAAACACCGGGGAGCTGTTTTTT. Translating it yields CASSPPARGKNTGELFF.